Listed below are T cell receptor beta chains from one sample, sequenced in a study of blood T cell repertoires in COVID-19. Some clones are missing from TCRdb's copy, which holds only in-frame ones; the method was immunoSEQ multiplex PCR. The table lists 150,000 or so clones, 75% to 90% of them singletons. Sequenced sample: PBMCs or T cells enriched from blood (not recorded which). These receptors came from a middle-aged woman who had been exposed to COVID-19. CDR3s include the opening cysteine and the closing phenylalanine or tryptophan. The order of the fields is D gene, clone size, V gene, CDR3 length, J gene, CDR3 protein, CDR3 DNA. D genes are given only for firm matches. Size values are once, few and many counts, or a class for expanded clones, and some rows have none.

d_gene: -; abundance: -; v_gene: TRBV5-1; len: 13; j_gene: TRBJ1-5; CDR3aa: CASSLDGNQPQHF; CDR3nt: TGCGCCAGCAGCTTGGACGGGAATCAGCCCCAGCATTTT
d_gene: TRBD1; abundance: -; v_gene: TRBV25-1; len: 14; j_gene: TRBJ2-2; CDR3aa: CATSVTGSTGELFF; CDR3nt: TGTGCCACCTCCGTGACAGGGAGCACCGGGGAGCTGTTTTTT
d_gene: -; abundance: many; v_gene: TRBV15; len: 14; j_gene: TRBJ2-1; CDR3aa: CATSRAREYNEQFF; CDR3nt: TGTGCCACCAGCAGAGCCCGGGAGTACAATGAGCAGTTCTTC
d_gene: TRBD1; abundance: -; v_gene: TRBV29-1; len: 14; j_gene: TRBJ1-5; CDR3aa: CSVTTGGRGQPQHF; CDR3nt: TGCAGCGTCACAACAGGGGGTCGGGGACAGCCCCAGCATTTT
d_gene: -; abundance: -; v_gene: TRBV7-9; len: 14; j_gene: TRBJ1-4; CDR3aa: CASSLSRVEEKLFF; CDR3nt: TGTGCCAGCAGCTTATCGCGAGTTGAAGAAAAACTGTTTTTT
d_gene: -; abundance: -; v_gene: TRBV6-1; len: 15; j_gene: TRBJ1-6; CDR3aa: CASSEPPIYNSPLHF; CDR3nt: TGTGCCAGCAGTGAACCCCCAATCTATAATTCACCCCTCCACTTT
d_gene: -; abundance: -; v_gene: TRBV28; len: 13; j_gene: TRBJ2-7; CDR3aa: CAILEPSAGEQYF; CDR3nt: TGTGCCATTCTAGAACCTTCGGCGGGCGAGCAGTACTTC
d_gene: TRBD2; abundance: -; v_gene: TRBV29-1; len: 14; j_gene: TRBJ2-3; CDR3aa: CSGVAGASTDTQYF; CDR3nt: TGCAGCGGCGTAGCGGGAGCTAGCACAGATACGCAGTATTTT
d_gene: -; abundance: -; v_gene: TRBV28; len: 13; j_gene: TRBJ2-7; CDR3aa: CASSLSSGNEQYF; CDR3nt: TGTGCCAGCAGTTTAAGTTCGGGGAACGAGCAGTACTTC
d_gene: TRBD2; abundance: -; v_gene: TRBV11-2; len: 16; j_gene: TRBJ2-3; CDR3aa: CASSLGKRGGWDTQYF; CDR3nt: TGTGCCAGCAGCTTGGGAAAACGGGGGGGCTGGGATACGCAGTATTTT
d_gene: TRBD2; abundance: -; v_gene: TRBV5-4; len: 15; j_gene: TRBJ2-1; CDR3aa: CASSQPGLAFNEQFF; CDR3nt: TGTGCCAGCAGCCAGCCGGGACTAGCGTTCAATGAGCAGTTCTTC
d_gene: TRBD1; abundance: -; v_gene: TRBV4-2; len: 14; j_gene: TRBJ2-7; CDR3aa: CASSQAGQSYEQYF; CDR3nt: TGTGCCAGCAGCCAAGCGGGACAGTCCTACGAGCAGTACTTC
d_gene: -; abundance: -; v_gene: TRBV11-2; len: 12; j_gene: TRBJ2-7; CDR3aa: CASSRWTVEQYF; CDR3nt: TGTGCCAGCAGCCGTTGGACTGTCGAGCAGTACTTC
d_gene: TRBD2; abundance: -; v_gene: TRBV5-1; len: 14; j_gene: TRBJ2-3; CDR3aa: CASSFSGSPDTQYF; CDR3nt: TGCGCCAGCAGCTTTAGCGGGAGTCCAGATACGCAGTATTTT
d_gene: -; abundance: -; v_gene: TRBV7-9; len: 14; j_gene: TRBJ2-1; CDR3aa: CASSLVGSYNEQFF; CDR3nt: TGTGCCAGCAGCTTAGTCGGGTCCTACAATGAGCAGTTCTTC
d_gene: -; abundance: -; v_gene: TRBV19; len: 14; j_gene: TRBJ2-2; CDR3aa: CASITGLGTGELFF; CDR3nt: TGTGCCAGTATTACAGGATTGGGCACCGGGGAGCTGTTTTTT
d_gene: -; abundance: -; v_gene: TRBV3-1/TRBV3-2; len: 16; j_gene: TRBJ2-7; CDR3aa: CASSQESRESSYEQYF; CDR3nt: TGTGCCAGCAGCCAAGAGTCGCGGGAAAGCTCCTACGAGCAGTACTTC
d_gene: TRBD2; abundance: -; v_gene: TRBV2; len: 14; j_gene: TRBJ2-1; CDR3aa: CASMGLAENRGQFF; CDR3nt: TGTGCCAGCATGGGACTAGCGGAGAACAGAGGGCAGTTCTTC
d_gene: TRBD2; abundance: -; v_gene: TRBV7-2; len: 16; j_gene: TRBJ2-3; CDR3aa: CASSSLAGLNTDTQYF; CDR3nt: TGTGCCAGCAGCTCATTAGCGGGACTAAACACAGATACGCAGTATTTT
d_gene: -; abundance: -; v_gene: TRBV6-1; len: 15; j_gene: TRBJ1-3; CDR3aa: CASSEGSVSGNTIYF; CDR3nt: TGTGCCAGCAGTGAAGGTTCGGTCTCTGGAAACACCATATATTTT